This entry concerns a single T cell receptor (beta chain). The sample comes from a study of blood T cell repertoires in COVID-19. Whole-study context: The origin of the acute and convalescent COVID-19 samples was the United States, Italy and Spain.

In the original workflow: Estimates of nucleated cell counts were drawn from the amplification of reference gene primers. Clones were read by immunoSEQ multiplex PCR, and TCRdb kept only the in-frame ones, dropping some. The V and J calls and the clone size are those of that table, but D and trimming were determined from the DNA. The repertoire includes over 95,000 clones, roughly 84% of them detected once, and 7.5% to 10% sits in the top ten. This clonotype was sampled from a woman in her thirties or forties with acute or convalescent COVID-19. Sequencing was performed on peripheral blood.

The CDR3 protein is CASSQSNQPQHF. The CDR3 DNA is TGTGCCAGCAGCCAATCGAATCAGCCCCAGCATTTT. The J gene is TRBJ1-5, the V gene TRBV3-1 (or the pseudogene TRBV3-2), with D unclear. The ends were cut back, 2 bases at V and 4 bases at J, with 3 bases in the middle. The CDR3 is 12 amino acids. The germline gives CDR1 LGHDT, CDR2 YNNKEL (reference sequence).